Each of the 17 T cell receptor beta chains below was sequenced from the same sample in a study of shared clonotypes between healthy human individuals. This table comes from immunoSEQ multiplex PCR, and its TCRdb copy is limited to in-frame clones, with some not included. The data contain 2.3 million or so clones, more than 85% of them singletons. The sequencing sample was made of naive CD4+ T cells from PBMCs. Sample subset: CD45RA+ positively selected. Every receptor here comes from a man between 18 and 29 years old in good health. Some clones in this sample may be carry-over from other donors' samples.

This chain's CDR3 is CASSRNVFGQHYGYTF. In DNA, the CDR3 is TGTGCCAGCAGCCGTAACGTTTTCGGACAGCACTATGGCTACACCTTC. The chain is built from TRBV7-2 and TRBJ1-2, with D possibly being TRBD1 (6 bases). The V end lost 5 bases, the J end lost 3 bases, and 19 bases lay between the germline ends. This CDR3 is 16 amino acids long. Germline assignment: CDR1 SGHTA and CDR2 FQGNSA.

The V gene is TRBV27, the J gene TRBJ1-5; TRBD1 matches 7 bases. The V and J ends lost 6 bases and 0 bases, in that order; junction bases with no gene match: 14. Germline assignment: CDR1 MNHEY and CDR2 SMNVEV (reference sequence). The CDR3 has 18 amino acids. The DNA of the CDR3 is TGTGCCAGCAGCCCCGGGGCAGGGGGACCATATAGCAATCAGCCCCAGCATTTT. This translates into CASSPGAGGPYSNQPQHF.

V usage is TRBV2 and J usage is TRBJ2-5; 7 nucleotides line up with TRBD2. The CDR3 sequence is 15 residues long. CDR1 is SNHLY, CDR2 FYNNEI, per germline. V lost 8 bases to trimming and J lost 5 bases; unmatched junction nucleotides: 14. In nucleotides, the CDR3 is TGTGCCAGCGGGGGAGGGGATGGGTACCGGGAGACCCAGTACTTC. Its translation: CASGGGDGYRETQYF.

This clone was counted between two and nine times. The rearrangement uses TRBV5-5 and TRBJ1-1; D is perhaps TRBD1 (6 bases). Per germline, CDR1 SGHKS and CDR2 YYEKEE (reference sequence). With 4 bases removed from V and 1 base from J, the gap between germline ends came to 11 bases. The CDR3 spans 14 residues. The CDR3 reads CASSHGQPNTEAFF. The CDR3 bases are TGTGCCAGCAGCCATGGACAGCCGAACACTGAAGCTTTCTTT.

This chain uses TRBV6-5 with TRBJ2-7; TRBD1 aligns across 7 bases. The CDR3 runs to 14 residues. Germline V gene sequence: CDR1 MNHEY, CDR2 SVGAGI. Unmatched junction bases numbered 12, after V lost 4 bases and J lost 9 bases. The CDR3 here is CASSSTGSQGGQYF. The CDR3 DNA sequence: TGTGCCAGCAGTTCGACAGGGTCCCAGGGCGGGCAGTACTTC.

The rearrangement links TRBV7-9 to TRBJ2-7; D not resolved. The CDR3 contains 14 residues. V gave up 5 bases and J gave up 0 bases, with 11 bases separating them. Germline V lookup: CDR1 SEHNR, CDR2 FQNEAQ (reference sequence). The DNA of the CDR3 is TGTGCCAGCAGCCTTTCCTTTGGCTCCTACGAGCAGTACTTC. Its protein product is CASSLSFGSYEQYF.

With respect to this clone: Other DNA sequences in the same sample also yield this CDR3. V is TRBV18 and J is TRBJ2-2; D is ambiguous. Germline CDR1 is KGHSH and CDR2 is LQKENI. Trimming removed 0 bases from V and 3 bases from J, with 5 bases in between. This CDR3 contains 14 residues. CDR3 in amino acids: CASSPPRDTGELFF. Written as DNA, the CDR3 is TGTGCCAGCTCACCACCGCGAGACACCGGGGAGCTGTTTTTT.

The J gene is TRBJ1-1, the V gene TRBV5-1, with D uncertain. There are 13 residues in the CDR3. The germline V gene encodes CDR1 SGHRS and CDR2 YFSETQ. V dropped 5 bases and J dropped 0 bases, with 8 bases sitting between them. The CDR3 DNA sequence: TGCGCCAGCAGAGACACGTTGAACACTGAAGCTTTCTTT. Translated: CASRDTLNTEAFF.

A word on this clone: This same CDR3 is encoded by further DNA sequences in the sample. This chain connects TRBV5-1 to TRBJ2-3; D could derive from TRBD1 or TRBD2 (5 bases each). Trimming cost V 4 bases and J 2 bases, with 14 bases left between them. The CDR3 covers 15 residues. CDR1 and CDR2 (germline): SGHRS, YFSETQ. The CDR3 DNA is TGCGCCAGCAGCCTAGGTACCGGGACCACAGATACGCAGTATTTT. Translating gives CASSLGTGTTDTQYF.

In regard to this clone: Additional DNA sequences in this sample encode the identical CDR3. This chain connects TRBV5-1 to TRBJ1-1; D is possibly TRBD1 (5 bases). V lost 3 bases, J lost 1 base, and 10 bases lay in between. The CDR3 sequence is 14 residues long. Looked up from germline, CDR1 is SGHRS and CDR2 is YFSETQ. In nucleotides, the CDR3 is TGCGCCAGCAGCTCCCGGGACTCGAACACTGAAGCTTTCTTT. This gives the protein CASSSRDSNTEAFF.

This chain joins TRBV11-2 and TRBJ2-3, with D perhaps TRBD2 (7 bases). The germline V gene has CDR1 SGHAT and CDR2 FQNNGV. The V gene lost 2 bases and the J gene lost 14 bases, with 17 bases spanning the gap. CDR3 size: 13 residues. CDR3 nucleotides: TGTGCCAGCAGCTTACGGGGGGCGCCCCGTCCGTATTTT. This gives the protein CASSLRGAPRPYF.

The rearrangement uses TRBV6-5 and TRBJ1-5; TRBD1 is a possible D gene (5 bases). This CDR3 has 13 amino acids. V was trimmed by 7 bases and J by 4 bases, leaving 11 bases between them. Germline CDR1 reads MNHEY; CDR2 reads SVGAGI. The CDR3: CASTRDGNQPQHF. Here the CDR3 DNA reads TGTGCCAGCACAAGGGACGGAAATCAGCCCCAGCATTTT.

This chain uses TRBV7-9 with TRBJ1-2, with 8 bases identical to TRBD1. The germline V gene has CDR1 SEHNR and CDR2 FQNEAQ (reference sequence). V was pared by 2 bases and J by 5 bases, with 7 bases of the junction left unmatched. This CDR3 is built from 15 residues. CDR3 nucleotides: TGTGCCAGCAGCTTATCGGATAACAGGGGGTATGGCTACACCTTC. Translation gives CASSLSDNRGYGYTF.

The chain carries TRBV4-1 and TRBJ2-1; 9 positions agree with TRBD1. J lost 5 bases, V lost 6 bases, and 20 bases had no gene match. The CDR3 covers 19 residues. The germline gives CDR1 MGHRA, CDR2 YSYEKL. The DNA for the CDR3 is TGCGCCAGCAGAGAAGGCTACAGGGGGCGAGGCCGGGAGAACAATGAGCAGTTCTTC. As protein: CASREGYRGRGRENNEQFF.

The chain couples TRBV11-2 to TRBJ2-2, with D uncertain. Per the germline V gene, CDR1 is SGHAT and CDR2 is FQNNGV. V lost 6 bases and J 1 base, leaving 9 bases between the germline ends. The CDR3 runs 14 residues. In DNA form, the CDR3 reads TGTGCCAGCAGTCAGACACTGAACACCGGGGAGCTGTTTTTT. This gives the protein CASSQTLNTGELFF.

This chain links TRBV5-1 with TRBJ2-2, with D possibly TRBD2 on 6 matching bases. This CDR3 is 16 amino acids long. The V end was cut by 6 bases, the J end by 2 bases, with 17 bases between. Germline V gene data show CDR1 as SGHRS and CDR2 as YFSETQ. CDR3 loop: CASTGRQLTNTGELFF. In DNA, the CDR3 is TGCGCCAGCACAGGGAGGCAACTTACCAACACCGGGGAGCTGTTTTTT.

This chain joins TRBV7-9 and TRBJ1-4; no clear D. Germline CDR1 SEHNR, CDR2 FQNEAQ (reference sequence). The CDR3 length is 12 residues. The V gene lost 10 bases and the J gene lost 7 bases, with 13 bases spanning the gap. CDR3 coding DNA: TGTGCCACCACAACACCCTTTGAAAAACTGTTTTTT. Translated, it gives CATTTPFEKLFF. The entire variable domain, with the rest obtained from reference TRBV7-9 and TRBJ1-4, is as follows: DTGVSQNPRHKITKRGQNVTFRCDPISEHNRLYWYRQTLGQGPEFLTYFQNEAQLEKSRLLSDRFSAERPKGSFSTLEIQRTEQGDSAMYLCATTTPFEKLFFGSGTQLSVL.